This TCR beta chain is from a study of PD-1 blockade in classical Hodgkin lymphoma. Findings and caveats of the study: Patients who responded completely had about the same baseline diversity as newly diagnosed patients. Diversity in CD4+ TCRs, unlike that measured in CD8+ TCRs, had risen significantly by C4D1.

With respect to this clone: What it binds is not known.

The data were produced by immunoSEQ multiplex PCR, yet TCRdb's version contains in-frame clones alone and is incomplete. The sample includes tens of thousands of clones, around 80% of them seen just once. Germline V gene data show CDR1 as SGDLS and CDR2 as YYNGEE. V gave up 1 base and J gave up 4 bases, with 7 bases separating them. CDR3 size: 13 residues. Time point defined: cycle 4 day 1 (C4D1), after less than 7 weeks of nivolumab. Relapse was seen in all patients after autologous stem cell transplantation, and brentuximab vedotin exposure was variable. The input for sequencing was peripheral blood mononuclear cells (PBMCs), taken before the fourth cycle of nivolumab. The TCR was taken from a human donor with classical Hodgkin lymphoma. The chain recombines TRBV9 with TRBJ2-3; D unresolved. Written as DNA, the CDR3 is TGTGCCAGCAGCGTAAATCCTGCAGATACGCAGTATTTT. This gives the protein CASSVNPADTQYF.